These T cell receptor beta chains were read from a single sample in a study of shared clonotypes between healthy human individuals. Method: immunoSEQ multiplex PCR; TCRdb's copy keeps in-frame clones and lacks some. Among roughly 1,500,000 clones, 98% were seen once, and the ten largest hold about 0.45%. Sequenced input: naive CD4+ T cells sorted from blood. Every receptor here comes from a man aged 25-45 years in good health. Each CDR3 is given with its conserved first and last residue. A D gene is named only where the DNA matches it firmly. Clone size appears in some rows only: once, few, many, or a class for an expanded clone.

cdr3_aa cdr3_nt j_call clone_size cdr3_length v_call d_call
CASSLTGVGSLAYEQYF TGTGCCAGCAGCTTAACGGGAGTCGGGTCTTTAGCCTACGAGCAGTACTTC TRBJ2-7 - 17 TRBV7-8 -
CASSSGSWYEQYF TGTGCCAGCTCCTCAGGGAGTTGGTACGAGCAGTACTTC TRBJ2-7 once 13 TRBV18 -
CASSLPAPTGQGVPEAFF TGTGCCAGCAGTTTACCCGCACCAACGGGACAGGGGGTCCCTGAAGCTTTCTTT TRBJ1-1 - 18 TRBV28 TRBD1
CASSKALGREIFSSGANVLTF TGTGCCAGCAGCAAAGCGCTCGGCAGGGAAATTTTTAGTTCTGGGGCCAACGTCCTGACTTTC TRBJ2-6 once 21 TRBV21-1 -
CASRPTRRQSGNTIYF TGTGCCAGCAGACCTACGAGAAGACAGTCTGGAAACACCATATATTTT TRBJ1-3 once 16 TRBV28 -
CASSIISGATDTQYF TGTGCCAGCTCAATCATTTCAGGGGCGACAGATACGCAGTATTTT TRBJ2-3 once 15 TRBV18 -
CASSIRMGLAGTGELFF TGTGCCAGTAGTATCCGTATGGGACTAGCAGGCACCGGGGAGCTGTTTTTT TRBJ2-2 - 17 TRBV19 TRBD2
CASSEHRFATNEKLFF TGTGCCAGCAGTGAGCACAGGTTTGCAACTAATGAAAAACTGTTTTTT TRBJ1-4 - 16 TRBV6-1 -
CATGQGNQPQHF TGTGCCACCGGACAGGGGAATCAGCCCCAGCATTTT TRBJ1-5 once 12 TRBV19 TRBD1
CATVRVRDTGELFF TGTGCCACGGTCCGGGTTAGGGACACCGGGGAGCTGTTTTTT TRBJ2-2 - 14 TRBV11-2 -
CASSTTSGRQFF TGTGCCAGCAGCACCACTAGCGGGAGGCAGTTCTTC TRBJ2-1 - 12 TRBV11-3 TRBD2
CASSPERGQGIYLGNTIYF TGCGCCAGCAGCCCCGAGCGTGGACAGGGGATTTACCTCGGAAACACCATATATTTT TRBJ1-3 - 19 TRBV5-1 TRBD1
CASSQGKYEQYF TGCGCCAGCAGCCAGGGGAAGTACGAGCAGTACTTC TRBJ2-7 - 12 TRBV10-2 -
CASSFRASGRGLGNEQFF TGTGCCAGCAGCTTTAGGGCGAGCGGGAGGGGGTTAGGGAATGAGCAGTTCTTC TRBJ2-1 - 18 TRBV7-2 TRBD2
CASSLIPGQGNF TGTGCCAGCAGCTTAATCCCGGGACAGGGTAATTTT TRBJ1-1 - 12 TRBV7-9 TRBD1
CASSLDRKQYF TGTGCCAGCAGTCTTGACAGGAAGCAGTACTTC TRBJ2-7 - 11 TRBV28 -
CASTPRETVYEQYF TGCGCCAGCACACCAAGGGAGACTGTCTACGAGCAGTACTTC TRBJ2-7 - 14 TRBV10-2 -
CASRPGTTRTDTQYF TGTGCCAGCAGACCCGGGACTACACGCACAGATACGCAGTATTTT TRBJ2-3 once 15 TRBV5-4 TRBD2
CATSRAAGANLMNTEAFF TGTGCCACCAGCAGAGCGGCGGGAGCCAACCTCATGAACACTGAAGCTTTCTTT TRBJ1-1 - 18 TRBV15 -
CASGLAGGYTDTQYF TGTGCCAGTGGACTAGCGGGAGGGTACACAGATACGCAGTATTTT TRBJ2-3 once 15 TRBV19 TRBD2
CASRMGTYEQYF TGTGCCAGCAGAATGGGTACCTACGAGCAGTACTTC TRBJ2-7 once 12 TRBV28 -
CASRDFSGKGDTQYF TGTGCCAGCAGAGACTTTAGCGGGAAGGGAGATACGCAGTATTTT TRBJ2-3 - 15 TRBV6-5 TRBD2
CASSSRTSSIAGELFF TGTGCCAGCAGCTCCCGGACTAGCTCGATAGCCGGGGAGCTGTTTTTT TRBJ2-2 - 16 TRBV7-2 TRBD2